Listed below are T cell receptor beta chains from one sample, sequenced in a study of T cell clones after liver transplantation. Using immunoSEQ multiplex PCR, the repertoire was profiled, and TCRdb retains in-frame clones only, with some absent. The sample has 45,000 to 60,000 clones; roughly 70% are singletons. The material sequenced was CD4+ T cells from blood, taken at the roughly 15-month timepoint. The receptors derive from a human patient who received a liver transplant. Certain T cells may be donor cells from the graft. Each CDR3 is given with its conserved first and last residue. The D gene is left open where the match is weak. Size values are once, few and many counts, or a class for expanded clones, and some rows have none.

j_call: TRBJ1-1
v_call: TRBV29-1
d_call: TRBD1
clone_size: NA
cdr3_nt: TGCAGCGTTAACAGGGGCGATAACACTGAAGCTTTCTTT
cdr3_aa: CSVNRGDNTEAFF

j_call: TRBJ1-2
v_call: TRBV18
d_call: TRBD1
clone_size: few
cdr3_nt: TGTGCCAGCTCCCAAAGCCGGGACAGTGTCTATGGCTACACCTTC
cdr3_aa: CASSQSRDSVYGYTF

j_call: TRBJ1-2
v_call: TRBV29-1
d_call: NA
clone_size: NA
cdr3_nt: TGCAGCGTTGATTGGCAGGGGAACGGCTACACCTTC
cdr3_aa: CSVDWQGNGYTF

j_call: TRBJ2-7
v_call: TRBV6-1
d_call: TRBD2
clone_size: NA
cdr3_nt: TGTGCCAGCAGTCTAGCGGGTAATACCTACGAGCAGTACTTC
cdr3_aa: CASSLAGNTYEQYF

j_call: TRBJ2-5
v_call: TRBV27
d_call: NA
clone_size: NA
cdr3_nt: TGTGCCAGCAGTTTTGGAAAGGGGCGAGAGACCCAGTACTTC
cdr3_aa: CASSFGKGRETQYF

j_call: TRBJ1-6
v_call: TRBV5-1
d_call: TRBD1
clone_size: NA
cdr3_nt: TGCGCCAGCAGCCCAGGGACAGGGAATTCACCCCTCCACTTT
cdr3_aa: CASSPGTGNSPLHF

j_call: TRBJ1-3
v_call: TRBV18
d_call: TRBD1
clone_size: NA
cdr3_nt: TGTGCCAGCTCACACACCAGGGACAGCCACCTTGGGGACACCATATATTTT
cdr3_aa: CASSHTRDSHLGDTIYF

j_call: TRBJ2-7
v_call: TRBV7-8
d_call: NA
clone_size: NA
cdr3_nt: TGTGCCAGCAGCTTAGAATTAGGATCCTACGAGCAGTACTTC
cdr3_aa: CASSLELGSYEQYF

j_call: TRBJ2-5
v_call: TRBV19
d_call: TRBD1
clone_size: few
cdr3_nt: TGTGCCAGTAGTGTGCAGGGGGCGGGAGAGACCCAGTACTTC
cdr3_aa: CASSVQGAGETQYF

j_call: TRBJ1-2
v_call: TRBV5-8
d_call: NA
clone_size: medium-sized
cdr3_nt: TGTGCCAGCAGCCATTACAGGGTTGACTATGGCTACACCTTC
cdr3_aa: CASSHYRVDYGYTF

j_call: TRBJ1-1
v_call: TRBV5-1
d_call: NA
clone_size: few
cdr3_nt: TGCGCCAGCAGCTTGGATGGGGTTTTCACTGAAGCTTTCTTT
cdr3_aa: CASSLDGVFTEAFF

j_call: TRBJ1-2
v_call: TRBV5-1
d_call: TRBD1
clone_size: few
cdr3_nt: TGCGCCAGTGACGTTGGACAGGGAGGGGGCTACACCTTC
cdr3_aa: CASDVGQGGGYTF

j_call: TRBJ1-4
v_call: TRBV11-2
d_call: NA
clone_size: once
cdr3_nt: TGTGCCAGCAGCTTAAGTAGAGGGAGCAATGAAAAACTGTTTTTT
cdr3_aa: CASSLSRGSNEKLFF

j_call: TRBJ2-3
v_call: TRBV2
d_call: NA
clone_size: NA
cdr3_nt: TGTGCCAGCACTGAGACAGGGGCTAAGCGGGGTACAGATACGCAGTATTTT
cdr3_aa: CASTETGAKRGTDTQYF

j_call: TRBJ1-6
v_call: TRBV28
d_call: NA
clone_size: NA
cdr3_nt: TGTGCCAGCAGGACAGGAAAAGGTTCACCCCTCCACTTT
cdr3_aa: CASRTGKGSPLHF

j_call: TRBJ2-2
v_call: TRBV7-9
d_call: NA
clone_size: NA
cdr3_nt: TGTGCCAGCAGCTTAAATATTGGGCCGGGGGAGCTGTTTTTT
cdr3_aa: CASSLNIGPGELFF

j_call: TRBJ2-3
v_call: TRBV7-2
d_call: NA
clone_size: NA
cdr3_nt: TGTGCCAGCAGCTTAATCCACAGTAGCACAGATACGCAGTATTTT
cdr3_aa: CASSLIHSSTDTQYF

j_call: TRBJ1-2
v_call: TRBV22-1
d_call: NA
clone_size: NA
cdr3_nt: TGTCCTGGGAGCGCACACCAGTACGACAGGGGTCGTAGGGGCTACACCTTC
cdr3_aa: CPGSAHQYDRGRRGYTF

j_call: TRBJ1-2
v_call: TRBV7-2
d_call: TRBD1
clone_size: NA
cdr3_nt: TGTGCCAGCAGCCTCGCAGGGGGCGACTATGGCTACACCTTC
cdr3_aa: CASSLAGGDYGYTF

j_call: TRBJ2-5
v_call: TRBV28
d_call: TRBD2
clone_size: NA
cdr3_nt: TGTGCCAGCAGCCGGAGGACTAGCGGGACCTGGCAAGAGACCCAGTACTTC
cdr3_aa: CASSRRTSGTWQETQYF

j_call: TRBJ2-7
v_call: TRBV2
d_call: TRBD1
clone_size: NA
cdr3_nt: TGTGCCAGCAGTGGACAGGGGCCCTCCTACGAGCAGTACTTC
cdr3_aa: CASSGQGPSYEQYF

j_call: TRBJ1-2
v_call: TRBV30
d_call: TRBD1
clone_size: NA
cdr3_nt: TGTGCCTGGAGTGGGACAGGGGGTTACTATGGCTACACCTTC
cdr3_aa: CAWSGTGGYYGYTF

j_call: TRBJ2-2
v_call: TRBV27
d_call: TRBD1
clone_size: NA
cdr3_nt: TGTGCCAGCAGTTTTAGGACAGGGGACACCGGGGAGCTGTTTTTT
cdr3_aa: CASSFRTGDTGELFF

j_call: TRBJ2-6
v_call: TRBV30
d_call: NA
clone_size: NA
cdr3_nt: TGTGCCTGGAGCGGGGTGAAAAGTTTCACTGGGGCCAACGTCCTGACTTTC
cdr3_aa: CAWSGVKSFTGANVLTF

j_call: TRBJ1-2
v_call: TRBV10-3
d_call: TRBD1
clone_size: NA
cdr3_nt: TGTGCCATCACCCCGGGACAGGGAGAAAGCTATGGCTACACCTTC
cdr3_aa: CAITPGQGESYGYTF

j_call: TRBJ2-4
v_call: TRBV11-3
d_call: TRBD2
clone_size: NA
cdr3_nt: TGTGCCAGCAGCTTAGATCATAGCGGGAGTACGGCCAAAAACATTCAGTACTTC
cdr3_aa: CASSLDHSGSTAKNIQYF

j_call: TRBJ1-5
v_call: TRBV6-1
d_call: TRBD1
clone_size: NA
cdr3_nt: TGTGCCAGCAGACGGGACAGGGTTAGCAATCAGCCCCAGCATTTT
cdr3_aa: CASRRDRVSNQPQHF

j_call: TRBJ2-3
v_call: TRBV18
d_call: TRBD2
clone_size: few
cdr3_nt: TGTGCCAGCTCACCCCGGACTAGCGGGGGAACTAGCACAGATACGCAGTATTTT
cdr3_aa: CASSPRTSGGTSTDTQYF

j_call: TRBJ2-3
v_call: TRBV9
d_call: NA
clone_size: NA
cdr3_nt: TGTGCCAGCAGCGTAGATCAGCGGCCCACAGATACGCAGTATTTT
cdr3_aa: CASSVDQRPTDTQYF

j_call: TRBJ2-1
v_call: TRBV19
d_call: NA
clone_size: NA
cdr3_nt: TGTGCCAGTACCCTCGGGATACTAGGGCGCCATGAGCAGTTCTTC
cdr3_aa: CASTLGILGRHEQFF

j_call: TRBJ2-2
v_call: TRBV7-2
d_call: NA
clone_size: NA
cdr3_nt: TGTGCCAGCAGCCCATTCACAATGAACACCGGGGAGCTGTTTTTT
cdr3_aa: CASSPFTMNTGELFF

j_call: TRBJ1-5
v_call: TRBV19
d_call: TRBD1
clone_size: NA
cdr3_nt: TGTGCCAGTAGTTCGAGGACAGGCCCCAATCAGCCCCAGCATTTT
cdr3_aa: CASSSRTGPNQPQHF

j_call: TRBJ2-1
v_call: TRBV11-2
d_call: TRBD1
clone_size: NA
cdr3_nt: TGTGCCAGCAGCTCACAGGGACAGACGGTGCAGTTCTTC
cdr3_aa: CASSSQGQTVQFF

j_call: TRBJ2-2
v_call: TRBV28
d_call: NA
clone_size: NA
cdr3_nt: TGTGCCAGCAGTCCTCAGGGGTCGGACACCGGGGAGCTGTTTTTT
cdr3_aa: CASSPQGSDTGELFF

j_call: TRBJ2-2
v_call: TRBV6-6
d_call: NA
clone_size: few
cdr3_nt: TGTGCCAGCTGCTCGGGAGCGGTGAACACCGGGGAGCTGTTTTTT
cdr3_aa: CASCSGAVNTGELFF